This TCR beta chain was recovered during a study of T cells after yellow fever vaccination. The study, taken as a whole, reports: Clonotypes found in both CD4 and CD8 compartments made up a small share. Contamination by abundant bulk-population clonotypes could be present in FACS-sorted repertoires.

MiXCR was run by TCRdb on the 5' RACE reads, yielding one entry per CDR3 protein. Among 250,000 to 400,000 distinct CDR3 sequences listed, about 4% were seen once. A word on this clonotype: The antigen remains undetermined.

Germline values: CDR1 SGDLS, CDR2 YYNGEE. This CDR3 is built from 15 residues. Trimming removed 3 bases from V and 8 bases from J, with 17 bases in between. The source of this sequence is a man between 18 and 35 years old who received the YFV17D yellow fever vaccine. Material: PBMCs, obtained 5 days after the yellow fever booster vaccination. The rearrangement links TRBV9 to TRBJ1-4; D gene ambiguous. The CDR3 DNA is TGTGCCAGCAGCGGGAGAGACCGGTTAAGGGAAAAACTGTTTTTT. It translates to CASSGRDRLREKLFF.